This TCR beta chain was documented in a study of CD8 T cells in ankylosing spondylitis. General observations from the study: A TCR beta motif of several highly homologous variants seemed to mark ankylosing spondylitis blood. Disease-linked clones had a CD8+ phenotype and relatively low frequency in peripheral blood. Disease-associated clones were reportedly significantly overrepresented in matched ankylosing spondylitis synovial fluid.

In making TCR beta libraries, quantitative 5'-RACE with molecular barcodes was used. One entry per CDR3 protein, called by TCRdb with MiXCR from the 5' RACE reads. The profile shows roughly 440,000 distinct CDR3 sequences, more than 15% of them singletons. J lost 1 base, V lost 4 bases, and 4 bases had no gene match. CDR3 length equals 15 residues. Germline assignment: CDR1 SGHNT and CDR2 YYREEE (reference sequence). As regards this clonotype: Its specificity is unknown.

Sequences were obtained from blood, either unsorted or a sorted T cell fraction (not recorded which). The V gene is TRBV5-4, the J gene TRBJ2-7; 11 positions agree with TRBD1. The sequence came from a male donor with ankylosing spondylitis. The CDR3 here is CASSKRDRGSYEQYF. The CDR3 coding sequence is TGTGCCAGCAGCAAAAGGGACAGGGGGTCCTACGAGCAGTACTTC.